This is a list of T cell receptor beta chains from one sample in a study of neoadjuvant anti-PD-1 for oral cavity cancer. Measured with immunoSEQ multiplex PCR; TCRdb has only the in-frame clones, and not every one. The data hold around 37,000 clones, with around 40% observed a single time. This specimen consisted of tumor tissue, obtained after nivolumab (anti-PD-1) treatment. All receptors derive from a person between 35 and 79 years old with oral cavity squamous cell carcinoma. CDR3s leave out the opening cysteine and the closing phenylalanine or tryptophan. A row's size may be missing; if present it is once, few, many or a size class.

J gene	clone size	V gene	CDR3 protein
TRBJ1-3	many	TRBV5-1	ASSPQTGPGNTIY
TRBJ1-2	many	TRBV28	ASSLAQGYGGYT
TRBJ2-2	many	TRBV29-1	SVTRGVTGELF
TRBJ1-2	few	TRBV6-6	ASSPGALNYGYT
TRBJ2-7	-	TRBV5-1	ASSLQPGQGEYEQY
TRBJ1-2	few	TRBV7-2	ASSASRGYGYT
TRBJ1-4	-	TRBV6-5	ASSYSGTGSEKLF
TRBJ2-5	many	TRBV9	ASSVGLAEETQY
TRBJ2-7	few	TRBV6-5	ASRSGHLYEQY
TRBJ2-5	-	TRBV9	ASSVKSLAGPRGTQY
TRBJ1-1	few	TRBV9	ASSVTPYTEAF
TRBJ1-1	-	TRBV30	AWTKPDRPRTEAF
TRBJ2-3	-	TRBV10-3	AISEGADTQY
TRBJ1-2	few	TRBV27	ASSPYRDVSYGYT
TRBJ1-1	-	TRBV30	ALSRGRGYTEAF
TRBJ1-3	-	TRBV28	ASSRGQTSGNTIY
TRBJ1-3	-	TRBV6-6	ASYIRSGNTIY
TRBJ1-1	-	TRBV7-3	ASSLTPGEGTEAF
TRBJ2-7	-	TRBV29-1	SVEERAYEQY
TRBJ1-2	-	TRBV5-1	ASSLGRGYDYGYT
TRBJ2-3	-	TRBV4-1	ASSPHTTDTQY
TRBJ2-3	few	TRBV9	ASSATGGGDTQY
TRBJ1-1	-	TRBV29-1	SVEGSNVRTEAF
TRBJ2-3	many	TRBV30	ACGSTTDTQY
TRBJ2-5	few	TRBV5-1	ASSFQETQY
TRBJ2-5	-	TRBV6-5	ASSFQGLPKETQY